These T cell receptor beta chains were read from a single sample in a study of patients and donors after allogeneic stem cell transplantation. Via MiXCR, TCRdb re-called the RT-PCR reads, giving one row per CDR3 protein. The data show 12,000 or so distinct CDR3 sequences, 20% to 25% seen once. The sequenced sample consisted of blood, either unsorted or a sorted T cell fraction (not recorded which). All receptors derive from a human donor who was either an allogeneic HSCT recipient or a stem cell or donor lymphocyte infusion donor (not recorded which). It is not recorded whose cells these are; they may come from a transplant donor. The CDR3 runs from the conserved cysteine through the conserved F or W. D genes are given only for firm matches. Only part of the rows carry a size: once, few, many, or a class if the clone is expanded.

j_call	v_call	d_call	clone_size	cdr3_aa	cdr3_nt
TRBJ1-5	TRBV4-2	-	many	CASSLAGTKSNQPQHF	TGTGCCAGCAGCCTTGCGGGAACTAAAAGCAATCAGCCCCAGCATTTT
TRBJ1-2	TRBV20-1	-	many	CSARGASYGYTF	TGCAGTGCTCGCGGGGCTAGCTATGGCTACACCTTC
TRBJ2-1	TRBV4-3	TRBD2	few	CASSQDRGSGRASYNEQFF	TGCGCCAGCAGCCAAGATCGCGGTAGCGGGAGGGCCTCCTACAATGAGCAGTTCTTC
TRBJ1-1	TRBV2	TRBD1	few	CASSAGTGTTEAFF	TGTGCCAGCAGTGCTGGGACAGGGACCACTGAAGCTTTCTTT
TRBJ2-7	TRBV6-5	-	-	CASSLGGYEQYF	TGTGCCAGCAGTTTGGGAGGCTACGAGCAGTACTTC
TRBJ1-2	TRBV18	TRBD1	-	CASSGGQGTLRGYTF	TGTGCCAGCTCAGGGGGACAGGGAACCTTGAGAGGCTACACCTTC
TRBJ1-1	TRBV10-3	TRBD1	few	CAISPTGQGARRTEAFF	TGTGCCATCAGTCCCACGGGACAGGGGGCAAGACGGACTGAAGCTTTCTTT
TRBJ2-7	TRBV29-1	TRBD1	-	CSVGDRSTYEQYF	TGCAGCGTTGGGGACAGGAGCACCTACGAGCAGTACTTC
TRBJ1-2	TRBV28	TRBD1	-	CASRTGTAYGYTF	TGTGCCAGCAGGACCGGGACAGCCTATGGCTACACCTTC
TRBJ2-2	TRBV7-2	-	few	CASSLVAGNTGELFF	TGTGCCAGCAGCTTAGTGGCCGGGAACACCGGGGAGCTGTTTTTT
TRBJ1-5	TRBV6-6	-	many	CASTRAGEYQPQHF	TGTGCCAGCACCAGGGCAGGGGAGTACCAGCCCCAGCATTTT
TRBJ1-1	TRBV7-2	-	many	CASSVGQMNTEAFF	TGTGCCAGCAGCGTCGGACAGATGAACACTGAAGCTTTCTTT
TRBJ1-1	TRBV5-1	TRBD1	-	CASSLGWGTGVTEAFF	TGCGCCAGCAGCTTGGGTTGGGGAACAGGGGTCACTGAAGCTTTCTTT
TRBJ2-7	TRBV2	-	once	CASLSLGTGTSSSYEQYF	TGTGCCAGCCTCTCCTTGGGGACTGGCACGTCCAGCTCCTACGAGCAGTACTTC
TRBJ1-3	TRBV29-1	-	-	CSVEDGRSGNTIYF	TGCAGCGTTGAAGATGGCCGTTCCGGAAACACCATATATTTT
TRBJ1-2	TRBV7-9	-	few	CASSLSTAYGYTF	TGTGCCAGCAGCTTATCTACGGCTTATGGCTACACCTTC
TRBJ1-1	TRBV21-1	-	-	CASSRHMNTEAFF	TGTGCCAGCAGCCGACACATGAACACTGAAGCTTTCTTT
TRBJ1-5	TRBV27	-	many	CASSSDRRTNQPQHF	TGTGCCAGCAGTTCGGACAGAAGGACAAATCAGCCCCAGCATTTT
TRBJ1-2	TRBV12-3/TRBV12-4	-	-	CASGPLEGLNYGYTF	TGTGCCAGCGGGCCTCTCGAGGGCCTTAACTATGGCTACACCTTC
TRBJ1-4	TRBV29-1	-	-	CSVIKTSNEKLFF	TGCAGCGTTATAAAGACAAGCAATGAAAAACTGTTTTTT
TRBJ2-2	TRBV12-3/TRBV12-4	TRBD2	-	CASSGLGSTGELFF	TGTGCCAGCAGTGGACTAGGGAGTACCGGGGAGCTGTTTTTT
TRBJ1-5	TRBV6-1	-	few	CASSEAWGGQPQHF	TGTGCCAGCAGTGAAGCATGGGGAGGACAGCCCCAGCATTTT
TRBJ1-2	TRBV5-1	TRBD1	-	CASSLAGQVNYGYTF	TGCGCCAGCAGCTTGGCCGGACAGGTGAACTATGGCTACACCTTC
TRBJ1-1	TRBV2	-	few	CASRNRGRAEAFF	TGTGCCAGCAGAAATAGGGGGAGGGCTGAAGCTTTCTTT
TRBJ2-1	TRBV6-4	TRBD2	-	CASSDSGLAGVHEQFF	TGTGCCAGCAGTGACTCCGGACTAGCGGGAGTCCATGAGCAGTTCTTC
TRBJ1-2	TRBV27	-	many	CASSPTGHGYTF	TGTGCCAGCAGCCCGACAGGCCATGGCTACACCTTC
TRBJ1-2	TRBV29-1	-	-	CSVPLGTTYGYTF	TGCAGCGTTCCCCTCGGGACAACCTATGGCTACACCTTC
TRBJ2-7	TRBV6-2/TRBV6-3	-	-	CASGLVSYEQYF	TGTGCCAGCGGACTCGTATCCTACGAGCAGTACTTC
TRBJ1-1	TRBV5-1	TRBD1	few	CASSWGQGTAFF	TGCGCCAGCAGCTGGGGACAGGGTACAGCTTTCTTT
TRBJ2-5	TRBV28	TRBD1	few	CASSHRDRFQETQYF	TGTGCCAGCAGTCACCGGGACAGGTTCCAAGAGACCCAGTACTTC
TRBJ2-5	TRBV27	TRBD1	-	CASSVGGRETQYF	TGTGCCAGCAGTGTAGGGGGCCGGGAGACCCAGTACTTC
TRBJ2-3	TRBV4-3	-	-	CASSQGPASGTDTQYF	TGCGCCAGCAGCCAAGGCCCCGCAAGCGGGACAGATACGCAGTATTTT